Here is one T cell receptor (beta chain) with its context. Its matching antigen is unknown. The V and J ends lost 1 base and 3 bases, in that order; junction bases with no gene match: 2. There are 14 residues in the CDR3. CDR1 SGDLS and CDR2 YYNGEE come from the germline V gene. Sample donors were healthy Caucasian individuals that came from Russia, aged roughly 6 to 100. This entry is derived from a study of blood T cells in healthy people across ages. The second PCR ran roughly 7 to 11 cycles with a sample-barcoded 5' primer and J-beta primers. At least 2.5 million CDR3-containing paired-end reads were obtained per sample. TCRdb reprocessed the 5' RACE reads via MiXCR and lists one record per CDR3 protein. This table holds hundreds of thousands of distinct CDR3 sequences, 56% found once. Study-wide points: Higher diversity, along with more naive CD4+ cells, distinguished long-lived donors from aged donors. Diversity of TCR beta per million T cells declined in a roughly linear way with age.

This clonotype was sampled from a man aged 40-49 years in good health. The sequenced sample consisted of blood. The chain employs TRBV9 and TRBJ2-7, with TRBD1 identical over 9 bases. CDR3 residues: CASSVTTGGYEQYF. For the CDR3, the DNA is TGTGCCAGCAGCGTAACGACAGGGGGCTACGAGCAGTACTTC.